Listed below are T cell receptor beta chains from one sample, sequenced in a study of cytomegalovirus exposure and HLA in healthy donors. Here immunoSEQ multiplex PCR was the method, and the copy in TCRdb shows in-frame clones only, minus some. Among about 150,000 clones, 60% to 80% were seen once, and the ten largest hold about 4%. Specimen: PBMCs. Every receptor here comes from a male donor in good health and CMV-seronegative. CDR3s include the opening cysteine and the closing phenylalanine or tryptophan. The D gene is left open where the match is weak. For some rows the clone size is stated as once, few or many, or as a class when expanded; others skip it.

j_call | clone_size | v_call | d_call | cdr3_nt | cdr3_aa
TRBJ1-1 | once | TRBV6-5 | NA | TGTGCCAGCAGTTACGTCGTCCAAGGGGTCACTGAAGCTTTCTTT | CASSYVVQGVTEAFF
TRBJ2-2 | NA | TRBV6-1 | TRBD2 | TGTGCCAGCAGCCCGACTAGCTCCAACACCGGGGAGCTGTTTTTT | CASSPTSSNTGELFF
TRBJ2-5 | NA | TRBV18 | TRBD2 | TGTGCCAGCTCACCGCGAGATGAGCGGGGGTACCAAGAGACCCAGTACTTC | CASSPRDERGYQETQYF
TRBJ2-7 | NA | TRBV6-5 | TRBD2 | TGTGCCAGCAGTTACGGCGGGGGGGCCACCTACGAGCAGTACTTC | CASSYGGGATYEQYF
TRBJ1-1 | NA | TRBV2 | TRBD1 | TGTGCCAGCAGGGACAGGGCGAACACTGAAGCTTTCTTT | CASRDRANTEAFF
TRBJ2-2 | NA | TRBV6-5 | TRBD2 | TGTGCCAGCAGTTTGACTAGCGGGAGGGCCGGGGAGCTGTTTTTT | CASSLTSGRAGELFF
TRBJ2-1 | once | TRBV21-1 | NA | TGTGCCAGCAGCAAAGTCAGGAACGATAACAATGAGCAGTTCTTC | CASSKVRNDNNEQFF
TRBJ2-5 | NA | TRBV4-1 | TRBD2 | TGCGCCAGCAGCCAAGGTCTAGCGGGGCCACGGATTAGGACCCAGTACTTC | CASSQGLAGPRIRTQYF
TRBJ2-7 | NA | TRBV6-5 | TRBD1 | TGTGCCAGCAGTTACCGGGACAGGGGCCTTTCCCAGTACTTC | CASSYRDRGLSQYF
TRBJ2-7 | NA | TRBV6-5 | NA | TGTGCCAGCAGGACAGGTTTTGGCTCAGACGAGCAGTACTTC | CASRTGFGSDEQYF
TRBJ1-1 | once | TRBV28 | TRBD1 | TGTGCCAGCAGAACGGACAGGGTAGCTTTCTTT | CASRTDRVAFF
TRBJ1-5 | NA | TRBV30 | NA | TGTGCCTGGAGTGCGGGGGGCGCGGGACAGCCCCAGCATTTT | CAWSAGGAGQPQHF
TRBJ2-3 | NA | TRBV11-2 | TRBD2 | TGTGCCAGCAGCGTGCGGGGGGCGGGGGCAGATACGCAGTATTTT | CASSVRGAGADTQYF
TRBJ2-5 | NA | TRBV9 | TRBD2 | TGTGCCAGCAGCGTATCTGGCGGGAGGGGTGAGACCCAGTACTTC | CASSVSGGRGETQYF
TRBJ2-7 | NA | TRBV7-9 | TRBD1 | TGTGCCAGCAGCCGCAACGGACAGGGGACGATGGACGAGCAGTACTTC | CASSRNGQGTMDEQYF
TRBJ1-5 | NA | TRBV30 | TRBD1 | TGTGCCTGGAGTGTGACAGGGTTCAATCAGCCCCAGCATTTT | CAWSVTGFNQPQHF
TRBJ1-1 | NA | TRBV7-2 | TRBD1 | TGTGCCAGCAGCTTAGGGGGACAGGGGCTTGGCACTGAAGCTTTCTTT | CASSLGGQGLGTEAFF
TRBJ2-4 | few | TRBV2 | NA | TGTGCCAGCAGTGAAGGGGCAGAAAGGTCCAAAAACATTCAGTACTTC | CASSEGAERSKNIQYF
TRBJ2-5 | NA | TRBV19 | TRBD2 | TGTGCCAGTAGTATAGGGCTACTAGCGGGGATAGAGACCCAGTACTTC | CASSIGLLAGIETQYF
TRBJ1-1 | NA | TRBV14 | NA | TGTGCCAGCAGCCAATTAAACAGAGAAGCTTTCTTT | CASSQLNREAFF
TRBJ1-4 | NA | TRBV29-1 | NA | TGCAGCGTTGGAGGCGGGGCTGGGGAAAAACTGTTTTTT | CSVGGGAGEKLFF
TRBJ1-1 | NA | TRBV18 | TRBD1 | TGTGCCAGCTCACTGGGACAGATGAACACTGAAGCTTTCTTT | CASSLGQMNTEAFF
TRBJ2-3 | NA | TRBV10-3 | NA | TGTGCCATCAGTCCCCAGGAGGGCAGTACGCAGTATTTT | CAISPQEGSTQYF
TRBJ1-1 | NA | TRBV7-2 | NA | TGTGCCAGCAGCTTAGCCCGTCAGATTAACACTGAAGCTTTCTTT | CASSLARQINTEAFF
TRBJ2-2 | few | TRBV5-5 | NA | TGTGCCAGCAGCCCATCCCAGGGGACCACCGGGGAGCTGTTTTTT | CASSPSQGTTGELFF
TRBJ2-1 | few | TRBV7-8 | TRBD2 | TGTGCCAGCAGCGCCCCACTGCGGGAGGTCTCCCACAATGAGCAGTTCTTC | CASSAPLREVSHNEQFF
TRBJ2-3 | NA | TRBV6-1 | TRBD1 | TGTGCCAGCAGTGAAGCCGGGACAGTGGGCACAGATACGCAGTATTTT | CASSEAGTVGTDTQYF
TRBJ2-5 | NA | TRBV29-1 | NA | TGCAGCGTTGCTCAGTTGGGGGCTTTCGAGACCCAGTACTTC | CSVAQLGAFETQYF
TRBJ2-2 | NA | TRBV5-1 | TRBD1 | TGCGCCAGCAGCTGGTGGACAGGGAACACCGGGGAGCTGTTTTTT | CASSWWTGNTGELFF
TRBJ2-7 | NA | TRBV25-1 | TRBD2 | TGTGCCAGCAGTGTTGTGGGAGGGGTCTACGAGCAGTACTTC | CASSVVGGVYEQYF
TRBJ2-7 | NA | TRBV5-1 | TRBD2 | TGCGCCAGCAGCTTGGAGCGGGGCTACGAGCAGTACTTC | CASSLERGYEQYF
TRBJ1-1 | once | TRBV2 | NA | TGTGCCAGCATAGTCATGAACACTGAAGCTTTCTTT | CASIVMNTEAFF
TRBJ2-1 | NA | TRBV25-1 | NA | TGTGCCAGCAGTGAGGGGCCAGGGGAGCAGTTCTTC | CASSEGPGEQFF
TRBJ1-5 | NA | TRBV5-8 | NA | TGTGCCAGCAGCTTAAAGGGGGGGGGCAATCAGCCCCAGCATTTT | CASSLKGGGNQPQHF
TRBJ2-5 | NA | TRBV7-7 | TRBD1 | TGTGCTAACTACAAGGGGACAGGGCAAGAGACCCAGTACTTC | CANYKGTGQETQYF
TRBJ2-7 | NA | TRBV6-5 | TRBD1 | TGTGCCAGCAGTCGCTCCGGGACAGGGGGCCACGAGCAGTACTTC | CASSRSGTGGHEQYF
TRBJ1-6 | NA | TRBV6-1 | TRBD1 | TGTGCCAGCAGTGAAGAGCGGGACAGGGGGCGAGGTAATTCACCCCTCCACTTT | CASSEERDRGRGNSPLHF
TRBJ2-5 | NA | TRBV9 | TRBD2 | TGTGCCAGCAGCTTAGGGGTAGCGGGAGGGCCGGAGACCCAGTACTTC | CASSLGVAGGPETQYF
TRBJ2-5 | NA | TRBV19 | TRBD1 | TGTGCCAGTAGTGCCACAGGGGCCACGGGGACCCAGTACTTC | CASSATGATGTQYF
TRBJ1-2 | NA | TRBV9 | NA | TGTGCCAGCAGCGTAGAGGGGACTAACTATGGCTACACCTTC | CASSVEGTNYGYTF
TRBJ2-2 | NA | TRBV11-2 | TRBD1 | TGTGCCAGCAGCCGGACAGGACGAACCGGGGAGCTGTTTTTT | CASSRTGRTGELFF
TRBJ2-7 | NA | TRBV29-1 | TRBD2 | TGCAGCGTCACGGGAGGGGACTCCTACGAGCAGTACTTC | CSVTGGDSYEQYF
TRBJ1-1 | NA | TRBV2 | NA | TGTGCCAGCTTGTTCTCTATCACTGAAGCTTTCTTT | CASLFSITEAFF
TRBJ1-4 | NA | TRBV4-3 | NA | TGCGCCAGCAGCCAAGAACAGTCTAATGAAAAACTGTTTTTT | CASSQEQSNEKLFF
TRBJ1-1 | NA | TRBV18 | TRBD1 | TGTGCCAGCTCAGGACAGGGGAACACTGAAGCTTTCTTT | CASSGQGNTEAFF
TRBJ2-7 | NA | TRBV6-5 | NA | TGTGCCAGCAGTTACTTAGATTCTACAGGGTACGAGCAGTACTTC | CASSYLDSTGYEQYF
TRBJ2-6 | once | TRBV4-1 | NA | TGCGCCAGCAGCCAAGGAGCGGCTGGGGCCAACGTCCTGACTTTC | CASSQGAAGANVLTF
TRBJ1-5 | NA | TRBV10-3 | NA | TGTGCCATCAGTGAGACAAGCAATCAGCCCCAGCATTTT | CAISETSNQPQHF
TRBJ2-5 | NA | TRBV7-8 | TRBD2 | TGTGCCAGCAGCTTATTAGCGGGAGCTGAGACCCAGTACTTC | CASSLLAGAETQYF
TRBJ1-2 | NA | TRBV11-2 | NA | TGTGCCAGCAGCTTAGAACTGAACTATGGCTACACCTTC | CASSLELNYGYTF
TRBJ2-5 | NA | TRBV7-9 | NA | TGTGCCAGCAGCTTAGGGCTAGAGGAGACCCAGTACTTC | CASSLGLEETQYF
TRBJ1-1 | NA | TRBV5-1 | NA | TGCGCCAGCAGCCCTACGGCTGGTGGTGGGCGTAGCACTGAAGCTTTCTTT | CASSPTAGGGRSTEAFF